The 6 T cell receptor beta chains in this list originate from one sample, sequenced in a study of T cells after yellow fever vaccination (dated 2019 in TCRdb). The sample's treatment or condition label, decoded: live attenuated yellow fever vaccine strain. Library preparation employed 5' RACE. The sequencer listed for this sample is Illumina HiSeq 2500. TCRdb redid the processing of the public reads, applying fastp at Q25 and MiXCR, and retained in-frame beta chains. Rows are unified per CDR3 protein, each entry keeping the most common DNA and genes. In this sample the table shows 450,000 to 550,000 distinct CDR3 sequences, 15% to 20% of which occur a single time. Together, the top ten hold approximately 15% of the sample. The sample in question was PBMCs, obtained 15 days after the yellow fever booster vaccination. The receptor set was obtained from a man aged 25-45 years who received the YFV17D yellow fever vaccine.

A word on this clonotype: Since a much larger clone is just one base distant, this may be a read error. V usage is TRBV5-1 and J usage is TRBJ2-1; D call uncertain. CDR1 is SGHRS, CDR2 YFSETQ, per germline. CDR3 length: 13 amino acids. V was pared by 0 bases and J by 3 bases, with 4 bases between. This chain's CDR3 is CASSLDDYNEQFF. The CDR3 DNA is TGCGCCAGCAGCTTGGACGACTACAATGAGCAGTTCTTC.

The CDR3 sequence is CATSIGTSGSTDTQYF. The DNA for the CDR3 is TGTGCCACCAGCATCGGGACTAGCGGGAGCACAGATACGCAGTATTTT. This sequence joins TRBV15 and TRBJ2-3; TRBD2 aligns across 12 bases. From germline, CDR1 is LNHNV and CDR2 YYDKDF (reference sequence). This CDR3 has 16 residues. Germline trimming cut 4 bases from V and 0 bases from J; bases unmatched to any gene: 2.

This clonotype was detected a few times. The rearrangement joins TRBV20-1 to TRBJ2-1; 12 nucleotides align to TRBD2. From germline, CDR1 is DFQATT and CDR2 SNEGSKA (reference sequence). CDR3 length: 15 amino acids. Trimming removed 5 bases from V and 4 bases from J; junction bases left unmatched: 6. The CDR3 reads CSASPTSGSYNEQFF. CDR3 coding DNA: TGCAGTGCTTCCCCGACTAGCGGGAGTTACAATGAGCAGTTCTTC.

The table lists this clonotype with a few counts. The chain combines TRBV7-3 with TRBJ2-7; 10 positions agree with TRBD2. The CDR3 length is 13 residues. The V segment lost 4 bases and the J segment 6 bases; nucleotides outside the gene matches: 3. The V gene's germline CDR1 is SGHTA and CDR2 FQGTGA. CDR3 coding DNA: TGTGCCAGCAGCTCTAGCGGGAGAGTCGAGCAGTACTTC. As protein: CASSSSGRVEQYF.

The rearrangement links TRBV12-3 or TRBV12-4 to TRBJ2-1; D is undetermined. V dropped 3 bases and J dropped 9 bases, with 9 bases sitting between them. The CDR3 runs to 12 residues. The CDR3 reads CASSFQGPEQFF. In nucleotides, the CDR3 is TGTGCCAGCAGTTTCCAAGGGCCTGAGCAGTTCTTC.

The chain joins TRBV7-9 to TRBJ2-1; 7 positions match TRBD2. This CDR3 region has 14 residues. With 1 base clipped from V and 6 bases from J, the junction kept 3 bases outside the gene matches. The germline CDR1 and CDR2 sequences are SEHNR and FQNEAQ (reference sequence). CDR3: CASSLETSSNEQFF. The CDR3 coding sequence is TGTGCCAGCAGCTTAGAGACTAGCAGCAATGAGCAGTTCTTC.